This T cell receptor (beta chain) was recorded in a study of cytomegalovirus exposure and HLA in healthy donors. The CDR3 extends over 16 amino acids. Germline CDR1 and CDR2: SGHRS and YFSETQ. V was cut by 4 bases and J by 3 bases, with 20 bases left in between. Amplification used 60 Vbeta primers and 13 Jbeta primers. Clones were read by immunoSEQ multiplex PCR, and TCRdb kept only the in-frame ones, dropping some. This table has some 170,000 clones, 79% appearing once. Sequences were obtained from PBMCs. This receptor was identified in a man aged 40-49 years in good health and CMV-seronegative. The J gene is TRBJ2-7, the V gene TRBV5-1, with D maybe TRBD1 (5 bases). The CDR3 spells CASSLPPQADGYEQYF. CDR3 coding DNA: TGCGCCAGCAGCCTCCCCCCACAGGCGGACGGCTACGAGCAGTACTTC.